One sample yielded the 27 T cell receptor beta chains listed below, sequenced in a study of control samples from healthy donors and cancer patients. Produced via immunoSEQ multiplex PCR; TCRdb's table is partial and in-frame only. The table lists 150,000 to 200,000 clones, around 94% of them singletons. Sequencing was done on a sample of blood. The receptor source for this set is a young woman in good health.

The J gene is TRBJ2-3, the V gene TRBV7-2, with 8 bases matching TRBD1. The CDR3 is 14 amino acids. Germline CDR1 and CDR2: SGHTA and FQGNSA. J lost 3 bases, V lost 1 base, and 0 bases had no gene match. CDR3 nucleotide sequence: TGTGCCAGCAGCTTAGGGACAGGGACAGATACGCAGTATTTT. Translated: CASSLGTGTDTQYF.

The chain employs TRBV4-1 and TRBJ1-5; 8 bases are shared with TRBD1. With V trimmed by 0 bases and J by 7 bases, 14 bases remained unmatched. Germline V lookup: CDR1 MGHRA, CDR2 YSYEKL. The CDR3 loop spans 18 amino acids. In DNA, the CDR3 is TGCGCCAGCAGCCAAGATAGGGAATTTTCAGGGGGCCCGCAGCCCCAGCATTTT. Amino acids: CASSQDREFSGGPQPQHF.

The J gene is TRBJ1-3, the V gene TRBV27, with D perhaps matching TRBD1 (5 bases). The CDR3 totals 15 residues. V lost 6 bases, J lost 4 bases, and 16 bases lay in between. The germline V gene encodes CDR1 MNHEY and CDR2 SMNVEV (reference sequence). CDR3 DNA sequence: TGTGCCAGCAGCGAAAGAGGGACCGCCGGAAACACCATATATTTT. This codes for CASSERGTAGNTIYF.

The J gene is TRBJ1-1, the V gene TRBV7-3; TRBD1 aligns across 8 bases. Trimming cost V 6 bases and J 4 bases; bases outside gene matches: 7. This CDR3 contains 14 residues. Germline-derived CDR1 and CDR2 are SGHTA and FQGTGA. CDR3 loop: CASRRTGGSTEAFF. CDR3 DNA sequence: TGTGCCAGCAGGCGAACAGGGGGGAGCACTGAAGCTTTCTTT. Combining the CDR3 with reference TRBV7-3 and TRBJ1-1 gives the whole variable domain GAGVSQTPSNKVTEKGKYVELRCDPISGHTALYWYRQSLGQGPEFLIYFQGTGAADDSGLPNDRFFAVRPEGSVSTLKIQRTERGDSAVYLCASRRTGGSTEAFFGQGTRLTVV.

The rearrangement uses TRBV3-1 (or the pseudogene TRBV3-2) and TRBJ2-5, with a weak D call TRBD1 (6 bases). Germline CDR1 reads LGHDT; CDR2 reads YNNKEL (reference sequence). V lost 1 base to trimming and J lost 4 bases, with 7 bases between them. The CDR3 loop spans 13 amino acids. The CDR3 DNA sequence: TGTGCCAGCAGCCAAGGCAGGGGAGAGACCCAGTACTTC. Translated, it gives CASSQGRGETQYF.

V gene TRBV20-1 combines with J gene TRBJ2-1, with D perhaps TRBD2 (7 bases). This CDR3 has 16 amino acids. Between the trimmed V and J ends, which lost 3 bases and 4 bases, there was a span of 19 bases. Germline CDR1 is DFQATT and CDR2 is SNEGSKA (reference sequence). The CDR3, as DNA: TGCAGTGCTAGTCTGTGGAGGAGGGGGGGTTACAATGAGCAGTTCTTC. Residues: CSASLWRRGGYNEQFF.

This rearrangement joins TRBV6-2 or TRBV6-3 to TRBJ2-1; D not certain. This CDR3 comprises 15 residues. V lost 3 bases and J lost 0, with 9 bases in between. The germline CDR1 and CDR2 sequences are MNHEY and SVGEGT. The CDR3: CASSYGVSSYNEQFF. The CDR3 DNA reads as TGTGCCAGCAGTTATGGCGTAAGCTCCTACAATGAGCAGTTCTTC.

The chain is built from TRBV11-2 and TRBJ2-2; no firm D call. This CDR3 contains 12 residues. V shed 1 base and J shed 4 bases, with 1 base lying between them. Germline V gene data show CDR1 as SGHAT and CDR2 as FQNNGV. CDR3 nucleotide sequence: TGTGCCAGCAGCTTAGGCACCGGGGAGCTGTTTTTT. Residues: CASSLGTGELFF.

This chain joins TRBV7-2 and TRBJ1-5; D unresolved. The CDR3 loop spans 15 amino acids. Per germline, CDR1 SGHTA and CDR2 FQGNSA. V was shortened by 5 bases and J by 4 bases, with 15 bases between the two germline ends. In nucleotides, the CDR3 is TGTGCCAGCAGCGCCGACCGGGAGGGAAATCAGCCCCAGCATTTT. Protein sequence: CASSADREGNQPQHF.

V gene TRBV6-2 or TRBV6-3 combines with J gene TRBJ1-6; TRBD1 aligns across 10 bases. This CDR3 comprises 15 residues. J was trimmed by 9 bases and V by 5 bases; bases with no gene match: 7. Germline V gene data show CDR1 as MNHEY and CDR2 as SVGEGT. The CDR3 bases are TGTGCCAGCAGTCTCCTGGACAGGGGGAGTTCACCCCTCCACTTT. Encoded protein: CASSLLDRGSSPLHF.

In this sample, this clone turned up a few times. The gene calls are TRBV5-1 and TRBJ1-2; D not resolved. This CDR3 region has 14 residues. From germline, CDR1 is SGHRS and CDR2 YFSETQ. V lost 2 bases and J 9 bases, leaving 17 bases between the germline ends. The CDR3 loop is CASSFGNGESRYTF. The CDR3 DNA reads TGCGCCAGCAGCTTCGGAAACGGCGAAAGTCGCTACACCTTC.

The chain employs TRBV6-5 and TRBJ2-7; possibly TRBD1 or TRBD2 for D (5 bases each). Deletions cut 4 bases from V and 3 bases from J, with 16 bases between. The CDR3 totals 15 residues. Germline-derived CDR1 and CDR2 are MNHEY and SVGAGI. CDR3 bases: TGTGCCAGCAGTTCCCCGGGGCGGTTGGGCTACGAGCAGTACTTC. Amino acid sequence: CASSSPGRLGYEQYF.

V and J are TRBV4-1 and TRBJ1-4, with 9 positions matching TRBD1. CDR1 is MGHRA and CDR2 is YSYEKL in the germline V gene. Unmatched junction bases numbered 7, after V lost 6 bases and J lost 5 bases. This CDR3 is built from 15 residues. CDR3 nucleotide sequence: TGCGCCAGCAGACTACCGGGACAGGGCAATGAAAAACTGTTTTTT. Amino acids: CASRLPGQGNEKLFF.

V and J are TRBV23-1 and TRBJ2-7; D is perhaps TRBD1 (5 bases). TRBV23-1 counts as an open reading frame of uncertain function. This CDR3 contains 16 residues. V shed 0 bases and J shed 3 bases, with 15 bases lying between them. The CDR3 protein is CASSQSRLDTYYEQYF. The DNA of the CDR3 is TGCGCCAGCAGTCAATCAAGATTGGACACTTACTACGAGCAGTACTTC.

The V and J genes are TRBV7-2 and TRBJ1-6; 9 nucleotides match TRBD1. V shed 5 bases and J 9 bases; nucleotides not matched to a gene: 11. CDR3 length: 16 residues. The germline CDR1 and CDR2 sequences are SGHTA and FQGNSA. Written as DNA, the CDR3 is TGTGCCAGCAGCGCCATGGGACAGGGCACCGGTTCACCCCTCCACTTT. Amino acids: CASSAMGQGTGSPLHF.

The V call is TRBV24-1, the J call TRBJ2-3, with a tentative D call TRBD2 (5 bases). Per the germline V gene, CDR1 is KGHDR and CDR2 is SFDVKD. Trimming left V 6 bases short and J 0 bases short, with 6 bases between. This CDR3 region has 13 residues. CDR3 protein: CATSQRSTDTQYF. CDR3 bases: TGTGCCACCAGTCAGCGGAGCACAGATACGCAGTATTTT.

The gene calls are TRBV6-2 or TRBV6-3 and TRBJ2-3; 9 bases agree with TRBD2. In germline, CDR1 is MNHEY, CDR2 SVGEGT. The CDR3 is made up of 11 amino acids. Germline trimming cut 8 bases from V and 11 bases from J; bases unmatched to any gene: 5. The CDR3 here is CASGQAGGQYF. Here the CDR3 DNA reads TGTGCCAGCGGCCAAGCGGGGGGGCAGTATTTT.

This rearrangement joins TRBV5-6 to TRBJ2-7; D might be TRBD2 (6 bases). Germline V gene data show CDR1 as SGHDT and CDR2 as YYEEEE. Trimming took 4 bases from V and 1 from J, leaving 9 bases between them. The CDR3 consists of 13 residues. The CDR3 loop reads CASSAGLSYEQYF. The CDR3 coding sequence is TGTGCCAGCAGCGCGGGACTGTCCTACGAGCAGTACTTC. Drawing the rest from reference TRBV5-6 and TRBJ2-7, the complete variable domain is DAGVTQSPTHLIKTRGQQVTLRCSPKSGHDTVSWYQQALGQGPQFIFQYYEEEERQRGNFPDRFSGHQFPNYSSELNVNALLLGDSALYLCASSAGLSYEQYFGPGTRLTVT.

This chain joins TRBV3-1 (or the pseudogene TRBV3-2) and TRBJ1-2; no firm D call. CDR3 length: 14 amino acids. V lost 3 bases and J lost 8, with 16 bases in between. Looked up from germline, CDR1 is LGHDT and CDR2 is YNNKEL (reference sequence). CDR3 DNA: TGTGCCAGCAGCCATCGAGACCGATTGGGAGGCTACACCTTC. Amino acid sequence: CASSHRDRLGGYTF.

This clone was picked up one time. V gene TRBV27 combines with J gene TRBJ1-5; TRBD1 might be the D (6 bases). This CDR3 contains 14 residues. V lost 6 bases, J lost 6 bases, and 15 bases lay in between. Per the germline V gene, CDR1 is MNHEY and CDR2 is SMNVEV (reference sequence). The CDR3 region is CASSLTRGLQPQHF. CDR3 sequence (DNA): TGTGCCAGCAGCCTAACCAGGGGCCTTCAGCCCCAGCATTTT.

This chain uses TRBV28 with TRBJ2-2; a weak D match, TRBD1 (6 bases). Germline V lookup: CDR1 MDHEN, CDR2 SYDVKM. V lost 7 bases and J lost 0, with 15 bases in between. The CDR3 has 16 amino acids. The chain's CDR3 is CASTIGGATNTGELFF. CDR3 in DNA: TGTGCCAGCACTATTGGGGGCGCCACGAACACCGGGGAGCTGTTTTTT.

The table lists this clone with a few counts. The rearrangement links TRBV7-9 to TRBJ2-7; 7 bases line up with TRBD1. Germline values: CDR1 SEHNR, CDR2 FQNEAQ (reference sequence). Trimming cost V 5 bases and J 5 bases; bases outside gene matches: 9. The CDR3 covers 14 residues. In DNA form, the CDR3 reads TGTGCCAGCAGCCCGCAGTCAACAGGGGACGAGCAGTACTTC. Encoded protein: CASSPQSTGDEQYF. Based on the CDR3 plus reference TRBV7-9 and TRBJ2-7, the full variable domain is DTGVSQNPRHKITKRGQNVTFRCDPISEHNRLYWYRQTLGQGPEFLTYFQNEAQLEKSRLLSDRFSAERPKGSFSTLEIQRTEQGDSAMYLCASSPQSTGDEQYFGPGTRLTVT.

J is TRBJ2-7 and V is TRBV4-3, with 11 bases that match TRBD2. J lost 3 bases, V lost 4 bases, and 2 bases had no gene match. Germline V gene data show CDR1 as LGHNA and CDR2 as YSLEER. This CDR3 spans 14 amino acids. The CDR3 protein is CASSRGTSGYEQYF. DNA of the CDR3: TGCGCCAGCAGCCGCGGGACTAGCGGCTACGAGCAGTACTTC.

Written as DNA, the CDR3 is TGTGCCAGCTCGGACAGGTCCTTTGGACCCCAGCATTTT. This gives the protein CASSDRSFGPQHF. The rearrangement joins TRBV7-2 to TRBJ1-5, with 7 bases fitting TRBD1. The germline V gene encodes CDR1 SGHTA and CDR2 FQGNSA. Losses at the gene ends were 8 bases for V and 10 bases for J; bases not matched to a gene: 11. The CDR3 extends over 13 amino acids. The whole variable domain, remainder taken from reference TRBV7-2 and TRBJ1-5, is GAGVSQSPSNKVTEKGKDVELRCDPISGHTALYWYRQSLGQGLEFLIYFQGNSAPDKSGLPSDRFSAERTGGSVSTLTIQRTQQEDSAVYLCASSDRSFGPQHFGDGTRLSIL.

The chain links TRBV6-5 to TRBJ2-1, with 13 bases aligning to TRBD2. This CDR3 region has 14 residues. Trimming removed 6 bases from V and 8 bases from J; junction bases left unmatched: 4. The V gene's germline CDR1 is MNHEY and CDR2 SVGAGI. CDR3 in DNA: TGTGCCAGCAGGATACTAGCGGGGGGGCATGAGCAGTTCTTC. It codes for CASRILAGGHEQFF.

Notes on this clone: The same CDR3 is also encoded by other DNA sequences in this sample. This chain joins TRBV18 and TRBJ2-2, with D unclear. V lost 3 bases to trimming and J lost 0 bases, with 2 bases between them. The CDR3 extends over 13 amino acids. Germline V gene sequence: CDR1 KGHSH, CDR2 LQKENI. In nucleotides, the CDR3 is TGTGCCAGCTCACCGTCGAACACCGGGGAGCTGTTTTTT. Residues: CASSPSNTGELFF.

This chain connects TRBV7-9 to TRBJ2-1; the match to TRBD2 covers 8 bases. V trimming: 3 bases; J trimming: 6 bases; junction bases outside the gene matches: 10. Germline CDR1 reads SEHNR; CDR2 reads FQNEAQ (reference sequence). The CDR3 contains 16 residues. For the CDR3, the DNA is TGTGCCAGCAGCTTTTCTCCGGGAGGGCCATCCAATGAGCAGTTCTTC. Translation gives CASSFSPGGPSNEQFF. The full variable domain, its missing parts supplied by reference TRBV7-9 and TRBJ2-1, is DTGVSQNPRHKITKRGQNVTFRCDPISEHNRLYWYRQTLGQGPEFLTYFQNEAQLEKSRLLSDRFSAERPKGSFSTLEIQRTEQGDSAMYLCASSFSPGGPSNEQFFGPGTRLTVL.